The next 3 T cell receptor beta chains were all read from a single sample in a study of shared clonotypes between healthy human individuals. Repertoires were generated with immunoSEQ multiplex PCR, while TCRdb's copy carries only in-frame clones and drops some. The sample has roughly 2 million clones; approximately 95% are singletons. The sequencing sample was made of naive CD4+ T cells sorted from blood. The subset: CD45RA+ positively selected. The origin of the receptors is a man in his late teens or twenties in good health.

The V and J genes are TRBV18 and TRBJ1-1; D may be TRBD1 (6 bases). CDR1 and CDR2 from the germline V gene are KGHSH and LQKENI. Trimming took 2 bases from V and 6 from J, leaving 13 bases between them. This CDR3 has 14 residues. CDR3 bases: TGTGCCAGCTCACCAGAGAGGGGGTGGGCTGAAGCTTTCTTT. Translation: CASSPERGWAEAFF.

The J gene is TRBJ2-2, the V gene TRBV6-4; tentatively, D is TRBD2 (6 bases). V was shortened by 4 bases and J by 5 bases, with 11 bases between the two germline ends. The CDR3 is 14 residues long. In germline, CDR1 is MRHNA, CDR2 SNTAGT. The CDR3 DNA follows: TGTGCCAGCAGTGCAGCGGGTGGTACCGGGGAGCTGTTTTTT. Protein: CASSAAGGTGELFF.

The rearrangement uses TRBV5-1 and TRBJ2-7, with D hard to call. The CDR3 extends over 13 amino acids. Germline CDR1 is SGHRS and CDR2 is YFSETQ. Trimming removed 0 bases from V and 6 bases from J, with 10 bases in between. The CDR3 DNA is TGCGCCAGCAGCTTGGAGAGACGCGGCGAGCAGTACTTC. Translating gives CASSLERRGEQYF.